Listed below are T cell receptor beta chains from one sample, sequenced in a study of identical twins. TCRdb independently ran MiXCR on the 5' RACE reads; one entry per CDR3 protein. Among about 920,000 distinct CDR3 sequences, more than 9% were seen once, and the ten largest hold around 1.6%. The same sample was also used in a study of yellow fever vaccine responses in identical twins.

Input material: PBMCs. All receptors come from a woman between 18 and 29 years old in good health. CDR3s leave out the opening cysteine and the closing phenylalanine or tryptophan. The order of the fields is D gene, V gene, CDR3 protein. D genes are given only for firm matches.

d_gene: NA
v_gene: TRBV6-4
CDR3aa: ASSGDFGGELF

d_gene: NA
v_gene: TRBV7-3
CDR3aa: ASSSGALNGELF

d_gene: NA
v_gene: TRBV5-1
CDR3aa: ASSTAGTLGIDEQF

d_gene: TRBD2
v_gene: TRBV20-1
CDR3aa: SARVGLAGDGDNEQF

d_gene: NA
v_gene: TRBV2
CDR3aa: ASSLVSQKKAF

d_gene: TRBD2
v_gene: TRBV28
CDR3aa: ASSLPGLADKNIQY

d_gene: TRBD1
v_gene: TRBV28
CDR3aa: ASGHPGQGHEQY

d_gene: NA
v_gene: TRBV12-3/TRBV12-4
CDR3aa: ASRPSSRLNTEAF

d_gene: TRBD1
v_gene: TRBV25-1
CDR3aa: ASSESVRGYQETQY

d_gene: NA
v_gene: TRBV28
CDR3aa: ASSLGSRWNEQF

d_gene: TRBD1
v_gene: TRBV6-1
CDR3aa: ASSVDRDYGYT

d_gene: NA
v_gene: TRBV20-1
CDR3aa: SARVDITDTQY

d_gene: NA
v_gene: TRBV29-1
CDR3aa: SVGRNGAGPNTEAF

d_gene: NA
v_gene: TRBV4-1
CDR3aa: ASTDWGASTDTQY

d_gene: NA
v_gene: TRBV20-1
CDR3aa: SARRPYPGTDTQY

d_gene: NA
v_gene: TRBV4-1
CDR3aa: ASSQDEVADSYEQY

d_gene: NA
v_gene: TRBV11-2
CDR3aa: ASSYVVIRTEETQY

d_gene: TRBD2
v_gene: TRBV7-9
CDR3aa: ASSLVSGGDDEQF

d_gene: TRBD1
v_gene: TRBV28
CDR3aa: ASSLRDREGGNYNEQF

d_gene: TRBD1
v_gene: TRBV20-1
CDR3aa: SVCGQGRGYEQY

d_gene: NA
v_gene: TRBV24-1
CDR3aa: ASKGSTGELF

d_gene: NA
v_gene: TRBV11-2
CDR3aa: ASALEGLTDTQY

d_gene: TRBD2
v_gene: TRBV19
CDR3aa: ASSIWPGGPTGDIQY

d_gene: TRBD1
v_gene: TRBV3-1
CDR3aa: ASRPGQGYTGELF

d_gene: TRBD2
v_gene: TRBV7-6
CDR3aa: ASSLKRGLAGKETQY

d_gene: NA
v_gene: TRBV20-1
CDR3aa: SARGGADTQY

d_gene: TRBD1
v_gene: TRBV29-1
CDR3aa: SVAHTGGAF

d_gene: TRBD1
v_gene: TRBV6-1
CDR3aa: ASSPQGYNGYT

d_gene: NA
v_gene: TRBV3-1
CDR3aa: ASSQVSVEQY

d_gene: TRBD1
v_gene: TRBV12-3/TRBV12-4
CDR3aa: ASSFLMTGRRTEAF

d_gene: TRBD1
v_gene: TRBV24-1
CDR3aa: ATSEPGQGRNEQF

d_gene: NA
v_gene: TRBV28
CDR3aa: ASSSRFLGPDTQY

d_gene: TRBD2
v_gene: TRBV12-3/TRBV12-4
CDR3aa: ASSLIAGYSGELF

d_gene: NA
v_gene: TRBV13
CDR3aa: ASSLLSGAANYGYT

d_gene: NA
v_gene: TRBV10-3
CDR3aa: AITSGSDEKLF

d_gene: TRBD2
v_gene: TRBV20-1
CDR3aa: SARDIASGDQETQY

d_gene: NA
v_gene: TRBV6-2/TRBV6-3
CDR3aa: ASSYSTHAGFSYEQY

d_gene: NA
v_gene: TRBV5-1
CDR3aa: ASSLLRGAGLSYEQY

d_gene: TRBD1
v_gene: TRBV29-1
CDR3aa: SVEVGGQGFTEAF

d_gene: NA
v_gene: TRBV7-9
CDR3aa: ASTRDTTTYNEQF

d_gene: NA
v_gene: TRBV11-1
CDR3aa: ASSFTRGDNEQF

d_gene: NA
v_gene: TRBV18
CDR3aa: ASSPPGLNYGYT

d_gene: NA
v_gene: TRBV4-2
CDR3aa: ASSPSGGAENTEAF

d_gene: NA
v_gene: TRBV5-1
CDR3aa: ASSLPQGTRGNTGELF

d_gene: NA
v_gene: TRBV20-1
CDR3aa: SASEETAYNEQF

d_gene: TRBD2
v_gene: TRBV24-1
CDR3aa: ATSDSRAGQMHEQF

d_gene: NA
v_gene: TRBV12-3/TRBV12-4
CDR3aa: ASSLAQAGDEQF

d_gene: NA
v_gene: TRBV7-8
CDR3aa: ASSLVSFPEQY

d_gene: TRBD1
v_gene: TRBV20-1
CDR3aa: SASHRGSLHGYT

d_gene: NA
v_gene: TRBV29-1
CDR3aa: SVLNSGANVLT

d_gene: TRBD2
v_gene: TRBV12-3/TRBV12-4
CDR3aa: ASSLSPLAGGLTDTQY

d_gene: TRBD2
v_gene: TRBV12-3/TRBV12-4
CDR3aa: ASRRGSGTSRDTQY

d_gene: NA
v_gene: TRBV28
CDR3aa: ASSLKPGLLNYEQY

d_gene: NA
v_gene: TRBV5-5
CDR3aa: ASSWGATGELF

d_gene: TRBD1
v_gene: TRBV10-3
CDR3aa: AIGDRESSGANVLT

d_gene: NA
v_gene: TRBV6-1
CDR3aa: ASSEHPTPLYEQY

d_gene: TRBD2
v_gene: TRBV12-3/TRBV12-4
CDR3aa: ASSTSRTSSSTDTQY